This TCR beta chain appears in the sequencing data of a study of T cells after yellow fever vaccination. Study-wide points: A faster peak, day 5 versus 15, was reached by the weaker secondary response.

In making TCR cDNA, 5'RACE template switching added a universal primer site and UMIs to it. TCRdb called the 5' RACE reads again in MiXCR, with one record for every CDR3 protein. The table includes 400,000 or so distinct CDR3 sequences, roughly 6.2% detected once. The length of the CDR3 is 18 residues. With 5 bases removed from V and 2 bases from J, the gap between germline ends came to 19 bases. Points on this clonotype: Its specificity is not known.

The rearrangement links TRBV12-3 or TRBV12-4 to TRBJ2-6, with no clear D. The sequence derives from a man in his thirties or forties who received the YFV17D yellow fever vaccine. The source material was PBMCs, sampled 5 days after the yellow fever booster vaccination. The CDR3 protein is CASSVVLGPLTGANVLTF. The CDR3, as DNA: TGTGCCAGCAGTGTAGTACTCGGACCCTTAACTGGGGCCAACGTCCTGACTTTC.